This TCR beta chain appears in the sequencing data of a study of cytomegalovirus exposure and HLA in healthy donors. The PCR had 60 Vbeta and 13 Jbeta primers. The data were produced by immunoSEQ multiplex PCR, yet TCRdb's version contains in-frame clones alone and is incomplete. The sample has roughly 130,000 clones; less than 85% are singletons. Unrecorded immune exposures were likely, despite nominal health at sampling. V lost 0 bases and J 3 bases, leaving 9 bases between the germline ends. CDR3 length equals 14 residues. Germline CDR1 MNHEY, CDR2 SMNVEV (reference sequence). The sequence came from a man aged 40-49 years in good health and CMV-seronegative. The sample consisted of PBMCs. The chain recombines TRBV27 with TRBJ2-7; weak D call: TRBD1 (5 bases). The CDR3 spells CASSLSWTHYEQYF. In DNA, the CDR3 is TGTGCCAGCAGTTTATCCTGGACACACTACGAGCAGTACTTC.